This TCR beta chain was identified during a study of blood T cell repertoires in COVID-19. Study-wide background: Before being deemed recovered, Cohort 3 donors had two negative PCRs, clearance, or symptom resolution.

V shed 2 bases, J shed 2 bases, and the junction held 4 bases outside the gene matches. The V gene's germline CDR1 is MNHEY and CDR2 SVGAGI. The CDR3 runs to 15 residues. In the original processing: Cell counts per sample came from amplifying reference gene primers. Method: immunoSEQ multiplex PCR; TCRdb's copy keeps in-frame clones and lacks some. D and trimming come from the DNA, and the V and J calls and clone size come from that table. Here the sample spans approximately 360,000 clones, approximately 89% being singletons. Participant-given clinical history determined each cohort assignment. The sequencing sample was made of PBMCs or T cells enriched from blood (not recorded which). The gene calls are TRBV6-5 and TRBJ2-7; 9 bases are a match to TRBD1. The clonotype comes from a man aged 40-49 years in a cohort exposed to, infected with or recovered from COVID-19 (not recorded which). In DNA form, the CDR3 reads TGTGCCAGCAGTTACACCTACAGGGGGCCCTACGAGCAGTACTTC. It codes for CASSYTYRGPYEQYF.